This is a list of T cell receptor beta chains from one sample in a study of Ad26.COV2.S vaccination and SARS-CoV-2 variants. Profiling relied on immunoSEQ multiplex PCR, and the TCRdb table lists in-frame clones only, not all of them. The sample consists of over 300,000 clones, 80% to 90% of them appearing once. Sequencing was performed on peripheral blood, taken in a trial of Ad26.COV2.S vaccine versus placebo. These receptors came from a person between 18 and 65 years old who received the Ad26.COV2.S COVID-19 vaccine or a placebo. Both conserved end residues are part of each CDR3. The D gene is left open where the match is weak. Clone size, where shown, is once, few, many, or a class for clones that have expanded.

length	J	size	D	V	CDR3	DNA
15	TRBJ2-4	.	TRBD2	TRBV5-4	CASSLGGTSSDIQYF	TGTGCCAGCAGCTTGGGAGGGACTAGCTCCGACATTCAGTACTTC
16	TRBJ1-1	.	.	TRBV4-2	CASSQVSNRVNTEAFF	TGTGCCAGCAGCCAAGTTTCAAACAGGGTGAACACTGAAGCTTTCTTT
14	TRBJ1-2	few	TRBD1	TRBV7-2	CASSLAGQASGYTF	TGTGCCAGCAGCTTAGCCGGACAGGCGAGCGGCTACACCTTC
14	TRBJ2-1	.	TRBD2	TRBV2	CASSWTSGLDEQFF	TGTGCCAGCAGTTGGACTAGCGGGTTAGATGAGCAGTTCTTC
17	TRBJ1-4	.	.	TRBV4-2	CASSQDGYRTRGEKLFF	TGTGCCAGCAGCCAAGATGGATACCGCACCCGGGGTGAAAAACTGTTTTTT
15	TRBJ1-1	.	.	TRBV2	CASSVILGVSTEAFF	TGTGCCAGCAGTGTAATCTTAGGTGTGAGCACTGAAGCTTTCTTT
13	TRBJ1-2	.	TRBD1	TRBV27	CASRMSGTVIYTF	TGTGCCAGCAGGATGTCCGGGACAGTAATCTACACCTTC
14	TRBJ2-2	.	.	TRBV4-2	CASSQPTGTGELFF	TGTGCCAGCAGCCAACCGACAGGAACCGGGGAGCTGTTTTTT
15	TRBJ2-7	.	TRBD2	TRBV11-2	CASSLGASGYYEQYF	TGTGCCAGCAGCCTTGGGGCTAGCGGGTACTACGAGCAGTACTTC
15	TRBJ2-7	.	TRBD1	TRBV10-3	CAISEVRGQGDEQYF	TGTGCCATCAGTGAGGTGAGAGGACAGGGCGACGAGCAGTACTTC
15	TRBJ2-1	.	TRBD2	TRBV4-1	CASSPRGGRVNEQFF	TGCGCCAGCAGCCCTCGGGGGGGGCGGGTCAATGAGCAGTTCTTC
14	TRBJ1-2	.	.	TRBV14	CASNFVGPGAGYTF	TGTGCCAGCAACTTTGTGGGCCCGGGGGCTGGCTACACCTTC
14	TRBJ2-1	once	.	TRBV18	CASDQGGSYNEQFF	TGTGCCAGCGACCAGGGGGGGTCCTACAATGAGCAGTTCTTC
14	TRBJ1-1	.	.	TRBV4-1	CASSLDRMGTEAFF	TGCGCCAGCAGCTTAGACAGGATGGGAACTGAAGCTTTCTTT
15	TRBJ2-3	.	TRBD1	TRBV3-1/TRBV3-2	CASSRGQVSTDTQYF	TGTGCCAGCAGCCGAGGACAGGTGAGCACAGATACGCAGTATTTT
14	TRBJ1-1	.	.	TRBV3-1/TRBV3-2	CASSQLGGLAEAFF	TGTGCCAGCAGCCAACTGGGGGGGCTCGCTGAAGCTTTCTTT
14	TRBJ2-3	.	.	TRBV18	CASSPLEASDTQYF	TGTGCCAGCTCACCCCTAGAAGCCTCAGATACGCAGTATTTT
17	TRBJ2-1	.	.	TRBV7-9	CASSPRQGRGLSDEQFF	TGTGCCAGCAGCCCCCGGCAGGGTAGGGGTCTTTCGGATGAGCAGTTCTTC
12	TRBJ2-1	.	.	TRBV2	CASSSGLNEQFF	TGTGCCAGCAGTTCGGGACTTAATGAGCAGTTCTTC
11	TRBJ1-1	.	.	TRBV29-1	CSVGQNTEAFF	TGCAGCGTTGGACAGAACACTGAAGCTTTCTTT
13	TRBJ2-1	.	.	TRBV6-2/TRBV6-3	CASSYRDIPGQFF	TGTGCCAGCAGTTACCGGGACATCCCTGGGCAGTTCTTC
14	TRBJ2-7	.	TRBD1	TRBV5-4	CASSLRQGAYEQYF	TGTGCCAGCAGCTTAAGACAGGGGGCCTACGAGCAGTACTTC
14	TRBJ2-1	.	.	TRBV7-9	CASSLGNLGNEQFF	TGTGCCAGCAGCTTAGGTAACCTAGGAAATGAGCAGTTCTTC
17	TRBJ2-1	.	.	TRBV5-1	CASSLSFGGSSYNEQFF	TGCGCCAGCAGCTTGTCATTTGGGGGGAGCTCCTACAATGAGCAGTTCTTC
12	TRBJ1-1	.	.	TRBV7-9	CASSLQAGRAFF	TGTGCCAGCAGCTTACAGGCCGGCCGGGCTTTCTTT
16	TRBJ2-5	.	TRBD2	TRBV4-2	CASSKLAGEGEETQYF	TGTGCCAGCAGCAAACTAGCGGGAGAGGGGGAAGAGACCCAGTACTTC
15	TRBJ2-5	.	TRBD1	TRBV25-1	CASSPLEGAQETQYF	TGTGCCAGCAGTCCTCTAGAGGGGGCCCAAGAGACCCAGTACTTC
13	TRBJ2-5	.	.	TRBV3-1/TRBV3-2	CASSQGGFGTQYF	TGTGCCAGCAGCCAAGGGGGGTTTGGGACCCAGTACTTC
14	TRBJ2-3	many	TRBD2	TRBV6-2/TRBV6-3	CASSSGGATDTQYF	TGTGCCAGCAGTAGCGGGGGGGCCACAGATACGCAGTATTTT
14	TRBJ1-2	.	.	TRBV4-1	CASSHVGAGYGYTF	TGCGCCAGCAGCCATGTGGGGGCAGGGTATGGCTACACCTTC
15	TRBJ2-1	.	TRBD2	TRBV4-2	CASSQDSGGGNEQFF	TGTGCCAGCAGCCAAGATAGCGGCGGGGGGAATGAGCAGTTCTTC
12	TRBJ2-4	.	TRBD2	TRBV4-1	CASSGGKNIQYF	TGCGCCAGCTCGGGGGGGAAAAACATTCAGTACTTC
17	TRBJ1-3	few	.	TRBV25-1	CASSEGMPYGSGNTIYF	TGTGCCAGCAGTGAAGGGATGCCTTACGGCTCTGGAAACACCATATATTTT
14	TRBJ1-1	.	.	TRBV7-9	CASSPGPTGTEAFF	TGTGCCAGCAGCCCAGGACCTACCGGGACAGAAGCTTTCTTT
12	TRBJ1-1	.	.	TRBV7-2	CASSLMGGAAFF	TGTGCCAGCAGCTTAATGGGGGGAGCGGCTTTCTTT
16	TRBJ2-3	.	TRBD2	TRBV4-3	CASSQAIAGSTDTQYF	TGCGCCAGCAGCCAAGCGATAGCGGGTAGCACAGATACGCAGTATTTT
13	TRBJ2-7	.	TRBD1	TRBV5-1	CASLRGSSYEQYF	TGCGCCAGCCTCAGGGGGAGCTCCTACGAGCAGTACTTC
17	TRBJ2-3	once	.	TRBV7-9	CASSPTPRDPSTDTQYF	TGTGCCAGCAGCCCCACCCCTAGGGACCCTAGCACAGATACGCAGTATTTT
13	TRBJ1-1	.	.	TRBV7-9	CASGDVRNTEAFF	TGTGCCAGCGGGGATGTAAGAAACACTGAAGCTTTCTTT
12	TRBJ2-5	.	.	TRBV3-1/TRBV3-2	CASSQEGATQYF	TGTGCCAGCAGCCAAGAGGGGGCAACCCAGTACTTC
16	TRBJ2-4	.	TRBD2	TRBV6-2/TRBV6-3	CASSLQTSGSGNIQYF	TGTGCCAGCAGTCTCCAGACTAGCGGGAGTGGGAACATTCAGTACTTC
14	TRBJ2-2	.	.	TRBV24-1	CATSDPLRGGELFF	TGTGCCACCAGTGACCCCTTAAGGGGCGGGGAGCTGTTTTTT